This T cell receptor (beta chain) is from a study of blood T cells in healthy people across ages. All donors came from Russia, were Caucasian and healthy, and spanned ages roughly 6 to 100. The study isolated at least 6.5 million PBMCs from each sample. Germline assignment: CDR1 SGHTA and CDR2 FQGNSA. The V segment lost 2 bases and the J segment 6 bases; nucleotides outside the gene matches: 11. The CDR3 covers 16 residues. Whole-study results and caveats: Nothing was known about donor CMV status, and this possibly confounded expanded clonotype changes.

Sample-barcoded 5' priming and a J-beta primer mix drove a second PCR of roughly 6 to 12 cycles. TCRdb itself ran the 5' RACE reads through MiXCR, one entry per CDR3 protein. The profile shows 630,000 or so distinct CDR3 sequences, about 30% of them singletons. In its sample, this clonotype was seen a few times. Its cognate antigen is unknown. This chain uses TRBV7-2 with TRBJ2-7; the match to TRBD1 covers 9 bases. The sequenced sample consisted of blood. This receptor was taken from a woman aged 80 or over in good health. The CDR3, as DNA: TGTGCCAGCAGCTTAAGCTCTGGGACAGGGTGGACCGAGCAGTACTTC. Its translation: CASSLSSGTGWTEQYF.